This note documents a single T cell receptor beta chain sequence. Its cognate antigen is unknown. Germline V gene data show CDR1 as MNHNS and CDR2 as SASEGT. The CDR3 spans 13 residues. V lost 5 bases and J lost 7, with 12 bases in between. Broader study findings: The TCR gene usage of tumor memory CD4+ T cells clustered together with blood and lymph node memory CD4+ cells and with lymph node naive CD4+ cells. The larger cohort examined one V-J beta rearrangement, not whole repertoires. Tumor Tregs overlapped most with tumor, then blood, naive CD4+ cells.

Full-length variable regions came from constant-region reverse primers plus semi-nested Nested Universal Primer A PCR. Using its own MiXCR run on the 5' RACE reads, TCRdb lists one record per CDR3 protein. The repertoire has roughly 9,900 distinct CDR3 sequences, 15% to 20% of them found once; the top ten carry 3% to 4.5%. Treg sorting used a CD4+CD25+CD127-/low gate. What was sequenced was Tregs sorted from a lymph node. The chain couples TRBV6-1 to TRBJ1-5, with TRBD1 as a possible D gene (5 bases). This receptor was obtained from a female donor with breast cancer. The CDR3 reads CASSPRGRQPQHF. Written as DNA, the CDR3 is TGTGCCAGCAGTCCACGGGGGAGACAGCCCCAGCATTTT.